This T cell receptor (beta chain) was recovered during a study of beta chain features in type 1 diabetes. Study-wide results and caveats: Highly expressing activated T cells could be over-counted with a cDNA template. Shortening of TCRB CDR3s, moderate but significant, appeared in all four CD4+ subsets of Type 1 diabetes patients. Diminished insertions and augmented deletions at VDJ junctions characterized type 1 diabetes patients.

Reverse transcribing all isolated RNA meant expressed TCRB transcripts were sequenced. Produced via immunoSEQ multiplex PCR; TCRdb's table is partial and in-frame only. The sample records some 350,000 clones, roughly 13% being singletons. Cells sorted by CD45RO/CCR7/CD25/CD127/CD95/CD27 comprised CD4+ naive, central memory, regulatory and stem cell-like memory cells. As for this clone: Its antigen is unidentified.

Germline V gene data show CDR1 as SGHDN and CDR2 as FVKESK. Trimming removed 4 bases at V and 2 bases at J, with 11 bases between. The length of the CDR3 is 14 residues. Sequenced input: naive CD4+ T cells from blood. This receptor was obtained from a woman in her late teens or twenties with type 1 diabetes. The chain carries TRBV14 and TRBJ2-5; D may be TRBD1 (5 bases). The CDR3 DNA follows: TGTGCCAGCAGCCGGACGACAGTACAAGAGACCCAGTACTTC. This codes for CASSRTTVQETQYF.